This TCR beta chain is from a study of Graves' ophthalmopathy and Graves' hyperthyroidism. Study outcomes and limitations: Cross-validated, the 13-signature model showed 87.88%/81.08% sensitivity/specificity, and 80%/75% in the test set. Blood also contained most of the expanded thyroid clonotypes above 0.001 frequency.

Stable hyperthyroidism was defined by absence of ophthalmopathy within 18 months of follow-up. Hyperthyroidism patients had new diagnoses, durations under 2 months, and ages of 18 to 65. Researchers took RNA transcripts and amplified TCR beta CDR3 regions from them. HTBI-primed RT-PCR formed the first round, and a multiplex PCR formed the second. Via MiXCR, TCRdb re-called the multiplex PCR reads, giving one row per CDR3 protein. The sample yields approximately 410,000 distinct CDR3 sequences, 15% seen once. This clonotype was detected many times. Its antigen remains unknown. V lost 5 bases, J lost 7 bases, and 5 bases lay in between. Germline V gives CDR1 SQVTM, CDR2 ANQGSEA. The CDR3 contains 9 residues.

This sequence was found in a woman between 18 and 29 years old with stable Graves' hyperthyroidism. The chain carries TRBV29-1 and TRBJ1-2; D is undetermined. The specimen was peripheral blood. CDR3 region: CSVLPGYTF. DNA of the CDR3: TGCAGCGTTCTTCCTGGCTACACCTTC.